These 9 T cell receptor beta chains were sequenced from one sample in a study of CD8+ T cells in alopecia areata (dated by TCRdb to the late 2010s). This specimen's time point label, per the study, means: less than five weeks on oral tofacitinib. This sample's treatment or condition label indicates: oral pan-JAK inhibitor, 5-10 mg twice daily. Library construction relied on the immunoSEQ multiplex PCR assay. To provide template for TCR sequencing, every sample had RNA extracted and reverse transcribed into cDNA. Drawn from immuneACCESS, this table holds only the in-frame rearrangements with V and J called that TCRdb kept. Clones are partly lost; checked studies trace under half to an unresolved V gene and leave the rest unexplained. The sample table contains 150,000 to 200,000 clones; only one count was recorded for roughly 65% of them. The ten largest clones add up to 0.7% to 1% of the sample. The material was CD4+ T cells sorted from blood, obtained at week 4, from a patient treated with tofacitinib. These receptors all come from a human donor with alopecia areata.

The chain uses TRBV30 and TRBJ1-2; D not certain. The CDR3 extends over 10 amino acids. With 4 bases removed from V and 14 bases from J, the gap between germline ends came to 14 bases. Germline V gives CDR1 GTSNPN, CDR2 SVGIG (reference sequence). The DNA for the CDR3 is TGTGCCTGGAAAGAACGGGGTTTGACCTTC. Translation: CAWKERGLTF.

V gene TRBV6-5 combines with J gene TRBJ2-4; D may match TRBD1 or TRBD2 (6 bases each). Germline loops: CDR1 MNHEY, CDR2 SVGAGI. This CDR3 comprises 14 residues. Trimming shortened V by 6 bases and J by 8 bases, and 17 bases separated the two germline ends. The CDR3 sequence: CASSRGGGNYIQYF. CDR3 coding DNA: TGTGCCAGCAGCCGCGGAGGGGGGAATTACATTCAGTACTTC.

The rearrangement joins TRBV6-1 to TRBJ2-7; 10 nucleotides match TRBD1. The CDR3 totals 13 residues. Germline trimming cut 9 bases from V and 4 bases from J; bases unmatched to any gene: 6. The germline gives CDR1 MNHNS, CDR2 SASEGT. CDR3 sequence (DNA): TGTGCCAGTCTGGGACAGGGGCGTTACGAGCAGTACTTC. It codes for CASLGQGRYEQYF.

This chain links TRBV6-6 with TRBJ1-2; 8 positions match TRBD1. CDR1 MNHNY and CDR2 SVGAGI come from the germline V gene (reference sequence). The V gene end was trimmed by 7 bases and the J gene end by 11 bases; junction bases not matched to a gene: 9. The CDR3 is made up of 12 amino acids. The CDR3 loop is CASTFDRGRYTF. The CDR3 DNA follows: TGTGCCAGCACTTTCGACAGGGGAAGGTACACCTTC.

The V and J genes are TRBV7-9 and TRBJ1-5; D not resolved. Germline lookup yields CDR1 SEHNR and CDR2 FQNEAQ (reference sequence). This CDR3 has 12 amino acids. The ends were cut back, 5 bases at V and 10 bases at J, with 12 bases in the middle. CDR3 nucleotide sequence: TGTGCCAGCAGCGACATAATCAGCCCCCAGCATTTT. Protein sequence: CASSDIISPQHF.

The CDR3 DNA sequence: TGTGCCTGGAGATTAGGGCGCCACACAGATACGCAGTATTTT. It encodes CAWRLGRHTDTQYF. V usage is TRBV30 and J usage is TRBJ2-3; D is unclear. CDR3 length: 14 residues. V lost 3 bases and J lost 2, with 12 bases in between. CDR1 is GTSNPN, CDR2 SVGIG, per germline (reference sequence).

The chain employs TRBV29-1 and TRBJ2-3, with 13 nucleotides matching TRBD2. The CDR3 sequence is 17 residues long. The V and J ends lost 4 bases and 3 bases, in that order; junction bases with no gene match: 10. Looked up from germline, CDR1 is SQVTM and CDR2 is ANQGSEA. CDR3 residues: CSVVGGLAGIRTDTQYF. The CDR3, as DNA: TGCAGCGTTGTAGGGGGACTAGCGGGGATTCGTACAGATACGCAGTATTTT.

This clone was seen only a few times. The DNA of the CDR3 is TGTGCCAGCAGTTTCCCGGGGGATACGCAGTATTTT. Translation gives CASSFPGDTQYF. The J gene is TRBJ2-3, the V gene TRBV28, with D possibly being TRBD2 (5 bases). CDR3 length equals 12 residues. Germline loops: CDR1 MDHEN, CDR2 SYDVKM. V gave up 3 bases and J gave up 6 bases, with 7 bases separating them.

The chain is built from TRBV2 and TRBJ2-7, with 7 bases identical to TRBD1. V lost 4 bases, J lost 2 bases, and 5 bases stayed unmatched. This CDR3 has 14 amino acids. From germline, CDR1 is SNHLY and CDR2 FYNNEI. CDR3 sequence (DNA): TGTGCCAGCAGTGTCCAGGGGGTTCCCTACGAGCAGTACTTC. Protein: CASSVQGVPYEQYF.